This TCR beta chain is drawn from a study of T cells in Graves' hyperthyroidism and ophthalmopathy. In its sample, this clonotype was seen many times. This CDR3 region has 16 residues. With V trimmed by 3 bases and J by 7 bases, 9 bases remained unmatched. CDR1 and CDR2 from the germline V gene are DFQATT and SNEGSKA (reference sequence). RNA transcripts were the template for amplifying TCR beta CDR3 regions. HTBI primers were employed in a first-round RT-PCR of the TCR CDR3. One entry per CDR3 protein, called by TCRdb with MiXCR from the multiplex PCR reads. The sample holds roughly 600,000 distinct CDR3 sequences; more than 14% are singletons and the top ten take about an eighth.

The sequence came from a woman between 45 and 60 years old with Graves' ophthalmopathy. The sequenced material came from blood. The V gene is TRBV20-1, the J gene TRBJ2-1; 13 bases agree with TRBD2. This CDR3 reads CSASPTSGRARNEQFF. The CDR3 nucleotides are TGCAGTGCTAGTCCCACTAGCGGGAGGGCGCGGAATGAGCAGTTCTTC.